The sequence of this T cell receptor beta chain was determined in a study of T cells in localized non-small cell lung cancer. Study-level points and caveats: Uninvolved adjacent lung showed the highest T cell clonality, exceeding tumor.

About this clone: Its target is unknown.

Germline lookup yields CDR1 SGHAT and CDR2 FQNNGV. V was trimmed by 5 bases and J by 4 bases, leaving 12 bases between them. This CDR3 contains 14 residues. Assay used: immunoSEQ multiplex PCR; TCRdb lists only in-frame clones, some missing. The sample yields 75,000 to 80,000 clones, 88% seen once. The V call is TRBV11-2, the J call TRBJ1-3; D is ambiguous. Sequenced material: peripheral blood, taken before any cancer treatment. The sequence was obtained from a woman aged 35 to 70 with stage I squamous cell lung carcinoma. The CDR3 here is CASSAMGAGNTIYF. The DNA of the CDR3 is TGTGCCAGCAGCGCCATGGGAGCAGGAAACACCATATATTTT.